Listed here are 20 T cell receptor beta chains from one sample, sequenced in a study of lymphopenia after photon versus proton radiotherapy. The table came from immunoSEQ multiplex PCR; TCRdb's copy has only in-frame clones and leaves some out. The sample lists around 30,000 clones; approximately 87% were seen once. Specimen: peripheral blood, collected from a patient treated with proton-based radiotherapy. The receptor source for this set is a woman in her sixties or seventies with cholangiocarcinoma. Some clones in this sample may be carry-over from other donors' samples.

The chain couples TRBV19 to TRBJ2-7; D unclear. V was pared by 3 bases and J by 7 bases, with 7 bases between. CDR3 size: 11 residues. The V gene's germline CDR1 is LNHDA and CDR2 SQIVND (reference sequence). For the CDR3, the DNA is TGTGCCAGTAGTATGGGCCTGGAGCAGTACTTC. Protein sequence: CASSMGLEQYF.

The chain carries TRBV28 and TRBJ1-4; D uncertain. Germline V gene lookup returns CDR1 MDHEN and CDR2 SYDVKM. This CDR3 is 13 amino acids long. V was pared by 2 bases and J by 7 bases, with 8 bases between. In DNA form, the CDR3 reads TGTGCCAGCAGTTTAGAAAACAGTGAAAAACTGTTTTTT. This translates into CASSLENSEKLFF.

In nucleotides, the CDR3 is TGTGCCAGCGTCGGCAGGGATGGAGAGACCCAGTACTTC. Its translation is CASVGRDGETQYF. This rearrangement joins TRBV2 to TRBJ2-5; D is perhaps TRBD1 (5 bases). The CDR3 runs 13 residues. V dropped 8 bases and J dropped 4 bases, with 14 bases sitting between them. Germline values: CDR1 SNHLY, CDR2 FYNNEI.

V usage is TRBV6-1 and J usage is TRBJ1-1; no clear D gene. This CDR3 is built from 11 residues. Germline-derived CDR1 and CDR2 are MNHNS and SASEGT. Trimming cost V 6 bases and J 3 bases, with 5 bases left between them. The CDR3 is CASSLDTEAFF. CDR3 bases: TGTGCCAGCAGCTTAGACACTGAAGCTTTCTTT.

The chain employs TRBV7-9 and TRBJ1-1, with D possibly TRBD1 on 6 matching bases. V lost 2 bases and J lost 1, with 14 bases in between. The CDR3 is 16 residues long. CDR1 is SEHNR, CDR2 FQNEAQ, per germline (reference sequence). CDR3 amino acids: CASSLPVVQGNTEAFF. In DNA, the CDR3 is TGTGCCAGCAGCTTACCAGTCGTACAGGGGAACACTGAAGCTTTCTTT.

The chain combines TRBV29-1 with TRBJ2-1; D ambiguous. The germline V gene has CDR1 SQVTM and CDR2 ANQGSEA. The length of the CDR3 is 13 residues. The V end was cut by 6 bases, the J end by 5 bases, with 14 bases between. The CDR3 bases are TGCAGCGTAGTTCCGCGGCGCGACAATGAGCAGTTCTTC. It is translated as CSVVPRRDNEQFF.

The chain uses TRBV27 and TRBJ2-7, with 11 bases matching TRBD1. V gave up 5 bases and J gave up 3 bases; unmatched junction bases: 6. Germline CDR1 and CDR2: MNHEY and SMNVEV (reference sequence). The CDR3 covers 15 residues. CDR3 loop: CASSRGTGGIYEQYF. The CDR3, as DNA: TGTGCCAGCAGTCGCGGGACAGGGGGTATCTACGAGCAGTACTTC.

CDR3 loop: CASSSSGTTYNEQFF. CDR3 in DNA: TGTGCCAGCAGCTCCTCCGGGACTACCTACAATGAGCAGTTCTTC. V and J are TRBV5-4 and TRBJ2-1; 7 nucleotides line up with TRBD2. Germline CDR1 SGHNT, CDR2 YYREEE (reference sequence). V trimming: 3 bases; J trimming: 2 bases; junction bases outside the gene matches: 5. The CDR3 is 15 residues long.

The chain employs TRBV6-6 and TRBJ1-1; TRBD1 matches at 10 bases. The trim removed 10 bases at V and 9 bases at J, leaving 11 bases unmatched. This CDR3 has 13 amino acids. Germline V CDR1 and CDR2: MNHNY, SVGAGI (reference sequence). CDR3 coding DNA: TGTGCCACCCATGGGACAGGGGAAACAAAAGCTTTCTTT. Protein product: CATHGTGETKAFF.

The gene calls are TRBV9 and TRBJ2-1, with TRBD1 matching 9 bases. In germline, CDR1 is SGDLS, CDR2 YYNGEE. This CDR3 region has 15 residues. The V segment lost 3 bases and the J segment 12 bases; nucleotides outside the gene matches: 13. Here the CDR3 reads CASSEGGQGAFRQFF. CDR3 nucleotides: TGTGCCAGCAGCGAGGGGGGACAGGGTGCATTTCGGCAGTTCTTC.

The J gene is TRBJ1-1, the V gene TRBV18, with D possibly TRBD1 on 6 matching bases. The CDR3 is 18 amino acids. Germline V CDR1 and CDR2: KGHSH, LQKENI. V shed 3 bases and J shed 2 bases, with 22 bases lying between them. The CDR3 reads CASSPRTGTQGYNTEAFF. The DNA for the CDR3 is TGTGCCAGCTCACCGCGGACGGGAACACAGGGCTATAACACTGAAGCTTTCTTT. Full variable domain (remainder filled in from reference TRBV18 and TRBJ1-1): NAGVMQNPRHLVRRRGQEARLRCSPMKGHSHVYWYRQLPEEGLKFMVYLQKENIIDESGMPKERFSAEFPKEGPSILRIQQVVRGDSAAYFCASSPRTGTQGYNTEAFFGQGTRLTVV.

The chain recombines TRBV27 with TRBJ2-3; TRBD1 aligns across 7 bases. V lost 7 bases, J lost 0 bases, and 7 bases stayed unmatched. Per germline, CDR1 MNHEY and CDR2 SMNVEV (reference sequence). The CDR3 sequence is 15 residues long. CDR3 sequence reads: CASKGNRGSTDTQYF. CDR3 bases: TGTGCCAGCAAGGGGAACAGGGGAAGCACAGATACGCAGTATTTT.

This rearrangement joins TRBV6-6 to TRBJ1-5, with 7 bases matching TRBD1. Germline V gene data show CDR1 as MNHNY and CDR2 as SVGAGI (reference sequence). The CDR3 has 13 amino acids. The V and J ends lost 6 bases and 10 bases, in that order; junction bases with no gene match: 9. The CDR3 here is CASSQGQSVPQHF. CDR3 sequence (DNA): TGTGCCAGCAGCCAGGGACAGTCCGTACCCCAGCATTTT.

The rearrangement uses TRBV27 and TRBJ1-1; unclear D gene. CDR1 MNHEY and CDR2 SMNVEV come from the germline V gene (reference sequence). Trimming took off 6 bases at V and 5 bases at J, with 16 bases between the two ends. This CDR3 contains 14 residues. In DNA form, the CDR3 reads TGTGCCAGCAGACGACGGGCCCGAGGGACTGAAGCTTTCTTT. Its protein is CASRRRARGTEAFF.

The chain carries TRBV28 and TRBJ2-7, with 9 bases matching TRBD1. In germline, CDR1 is MDHEN, CDR2 SYDVKM. The trim removed 4 bases at V and 5 bases at J, leaving 9 bases unmatched. The CDR3 sequence is 15 residues long. The CDR3 bases are TGTGCCAGCAGTTCCTCCGGGACAGGGACCCACGAGCAGTACTTC. Translated, it gives CASSSSGTGTHEQYF.

The chain joins TRBV18 to TRBJ1-4; D is unresolved. Germline V gene sequence: CDR1 KGHSH, CDR2 LQKENI. Trimming left V 6 bases short and J 7 bases short, with 18 bases between. There are 15 residues in the CDR3. The DNA for the CDR3 is TGTGCCAGCTCTCCCGGACGAGGGCCCATTGAAAAACTGTTTTTT. Protein: CASSPGRGPIEKLFF. The variable domain in full, with the rest retrieved from reference TRBV18 and TRBJ1-4, is NAGVMQNPRHLVRRRGQEARLRCSPMKGHSHVYWYRQLPEEGLKFMVYLQKENIIDESGMPKERFSAEFPKEGPSILRIQQVVRGDSAAYFCASSPGRGPIEKLFFGSGTQLSVL.

Details on this clone: The junction departs from the called germline gene at one end, perhaps through a read error. This chain uses TRBV5-1 with TRBJ1-2; no reliable D call. The CDR3 is 14 amino acids. CDR1 is SGHRS and CDR2 is YFSETQ in the germline V gene. This CDR3 reads CAGSLGQTNYGYTF. In nucleotides, the CDR3 is TGCGCCGGCAGCTTAGGGCAGACTAACTATGGCTACACCTTC.

The J gene is TRBJ2-7, the V gene TRBV11-2, with TRBD1 identical over 8 bases. Germline-derived CDR1 and CDR2 are SGHAT and FQNNGV. The CDR3 extends over 15 amino acids. J gave up 3 bases and V 3 bases, and 7 bases lay outside the gene matches. The chain's CDR3 is CASSFYPGQDYEQYF. CDR3 coding DNA: TGTGCCAGCAGCTTTTATCCGGGACAGGACTACGAGCAGTACTTC.

In DNA, the CDR3 is TGTGCCAGCTCACCCCAAACTACTAGCGCGGAGCAGTTCTTC. Protein sequence: CASSPQTTSAEQFF. The J gene is TRBJ2-1, the V gene TRBV18, with TRBD2 matching over 7 bases. The CDR3 length is 14 residues. J gave up 10 bases and V 3 bases, and 9 bases lay outside the gene matches. Germline CDR1 is KGHSH and CDR2 is LQKENI. The full variable domain, its missing parts supplied by reference TRBV18 and TRBJ2-1, is NAGVMQNPRHLVRRRGQEARLRCSPMKGHSHVYWYRQLPEEGLKFMVYLQKENIIDESGMPKERFSAEFPKEGPSILRIQQVVRGDSAAYFCASSPQTTSAEQFFGPGTRLTVL.

The chain joins TRBV29-1 to TRBJ2-7; TRBD2 matches 11 bases. Germline V gene lookup returns CDR1 SQVTM and CDR2 ANQGSEA. With V trimmed by 6 bases and J by 2 bases, 6 bases remained unmatched. The CDR3 length is 14 residues. DNA of the CDR3: TGCAGCGTAGCTCTAGCGGGGGGAACCTACGAGCAGTACTTC. Translation: CSVALAGGTYEQYF.